A selection of T cell receptor beta chains follows, all from one sample in a study of T-cell reconstitution after alpha-beta-depleted transplantation in children. TCRdb analysed the PCR reads with MiXCR anew, one entry per CDR3 protein. The sample has about 400,000 distinct CDR3 sequences, roughly 14% seen once; the top ten hold about 4%. The sequenced sample was PBMCs, obtained from the stem cell graft. These receptors came from a human donor who donated a stem cell graft to a child with Fanconi anemia. CDR3s include the opening cysteine and the closing phenylalanine or tryptophan. A D gene is named only where the DNA matches it firmly. For some rows the clone size is stated as once, few or many, or as a class when expanded; others skip it.

clone_size: NA; d_call: NA; j_call: TRBJ1-1; v_call: TRBV20-1; cdr3_aa: CSARGGGDTEAFF; cdr3_nt: TGCAGTGCTAGAGGTGGGGGAGACACTGAAGCTTTCTTT
clone_size: few; d_call: NA; j_call: TRBJ2-3; v_call: TRBV7-9; cdr3_aa: CASSLDGGVTQYF; cdr3_nt: TGTGCCAGCAGCTTAGACGGCGGGGTTACGCAGTATTTT
clone_size: many; d_call: NA; j_call: TRBJ2-3; v_call: TRBV7-9; cdr3_aa: CASSLGLGGSTDTQYF; cdr3_nt: TGTGCCAGCAGCTTAGGACTAGGAGGAAGCACAGATACGCAGTATTTT
clone_size: few; d_call: TRBD2; j_call: TRBJ2-1; v_call: TRBV6-4; cdr3_aa: CASSASGGNNEQFF; cdr3_nt: TGTGCCAGCAGTGCCAGCGGGGGGAACAATGAGCAGTTCTTC
clone_size: few; d_call: TRBD1; j_call: TRBJ2-7; v_call: TRBV27; cdr3_aa: CASSNRDSSYEQYF; cdr3_nt: TGTGCCAGCAGCAACCGGGACAGCTCCTACGAGCAGTACTTC
clone_size: many; d_call: NA; j_call: TRBJ1-5; v_call: TRBV29-1; cdr3_aa: CSVRDPLSNQPQHF; cdr3_nt: TGCAGCGTCAGGGACCCTTTGAGCAATCAGCCCCAGCATTTT
clone_size: few; d_call: TRBD1; j_call: TRBJ1-1; v_call: TRBV7-9; cdr3_aa: CASSLEGVQGSEAFF; cdr3_nt: TGTGCCAGCAGCTTAGAGGGCGTACAGGGGTCTGAAGCTTTCTTT
clone_size: few; d_call: NA; j_call: TRBJ1-1; v_call: TRBV10-3; cdr3_aa: CAISQGRGTEAFF; cdr3_nt: TGTGCCATCAGTCAGGGGCGCGGCACTGAAGCTTTCTTT
clone_size: NA; d_call: NA; j_call: TRBJ2-5; v_call: TRBV5-1; cdr3_aa: CASSLLTLRGEETQYF; cdr3_nt: TGCGCCAGCAGCCTGCTGACTCTCCGGGGCGAGGAGACCCAGTACTTC
clone_size: many; d_call: NA; j_call: TRBJ1-1; v_call: TRBV4-3; cdr3_aa: CASSQEPGRDTEAFF; cdr3_nt: TGCGCCAGCAGCCAAGAGCCAGGGAGGGACACTGAAGCTTTCTTT